One sample yielded the 8 T cell receptor beta chains listed below, sequenced in a study of blood T cell repertoires in COVID-19. Some clones are missing from TCRdb's copy, which holds only in-frame ones; the method was immunoSEQ multiplex PCR. The sample lists tens of thousands of clones, about 72% occurring once. The sample consisted of peripheral blood. The receptors here all came from an elderly woman with acute or convalescent COVID-19.

This chain links TRBV19 with TRBJ1-6; TRBD1 matches 10 bases. The CDR3 sequence is 15 residues long. Unmatched junction bases numbered 5, after V lost 4 bases and J lost 8 bases. Per germline, CDR1 LNHDA and CDR2 SQIVND (reference sequence). The CDR3 sequence is CASSTSGTGDSPLHF. The CDR3 coding sequence is TGTGCCAGTAGTACCTCCGGGACAGGGGATTCACCCCTCCACTTT. The complete variable domain, with remaining parts taken from reference TRBV19 and TRBJ1-6, reads DGGITQSPKYLFRKEGQNVTLSCEQNLNHDAMYWYRQDPGQGLRLIYYSQIVNDFQKGDIAEGYSVSREKKESFPLTVTSAQKNPTAFYLCASSTSGTGDSPLHFGNGTRLTVT.

V and J are TRBV6-4 and TRBJ1-2, with 9 bases that match TRBD1. The CDR3 runs to 13 residues. The ends lost 2 bases at V and 8 bases at J; junction bases unmatched: 3. Germline V CDR1 and CDR2: MRHNA, SNTAGT. Here the CDR3 DNA reads TGTGCCAGCAGTGACCCCACAGGGGGCGGCTACACCTTC. Its protein product is CASSDPTGGGYTF.

The chain couples TRBV5-5 to TRBJ2-2; the match to TRBD1 covers 8 bases. This CDR3 region has 17 residues. The germline V gene encodes CDR1 SGHKS and CDR2 YYEKEE (reference sequence). With V trimmed by 0 bases and J by 1 base, 5 bases remained unmatched. The DNA for the CDR3 is TGTGCCAGCAGCTTGGACAGGGGGATTCGGAACACCGGGGAGCTGTTTTTT. The encoded protein is CASSLDRGIRNTGELFF. Full variable domain (missing parts from reference TRBV5-5 and TRBJ2-2): DAGVTQSPTHLIKTRGQQVTLRCSPISGHKSVSWYQQVLGQGPQFIFQYYEKEERGRGNFPDRFSARQFPNYSSELNVNALLLGDSALYLCASSLDRGIRNTGELFFGEGSRLTVL.

The gene calls are TRBV19 and TRBJ2-1, with 11 positions matching TRBD2. The CDR3 totals 16 residues. Germline V lookup: CDR1 LNHDA, CDR2 SQIVND (reference sequence). V gave up 3 bases and J gave up 4 bases; unmatched junction bases: 5. In nucleotides, the CDR3 is TGTGCCAGTAGTATTGGTGCTAGCGGGAGGTACAATGAGCAGTTCTTC. Its translation is CASSIGASGRYNEQFF.

V and J are TRBV7-9 and TRBJ1-1, with D possibly being TRBD1 (6 bases). Looked up from germline, CDR1 is SEHNR and CDR2 is FQNEAQ (reference sequence). V was shortened by 5 bases and J by 6 bases, with 10 bases between the two germline ends. CDR3 size: 12 residues. The chain's CDR3 is CASSLNRAEAFF. For the CDR3, the DNA is TGTGCCAGCAGCCTAAACAGGGCTGAAGCTTTCTTT.

This clone appeared a few times. The chain links TRBV7-9 to TRBJ2-1; D remains unclear. With 2 bases removed from V and 6 bases from J, the gap between germline ends came to 5 bases. Germline V gene sequence: CDR1 SEHNR, CDR2 FQNEAQ (reference sequence). The CDR3 loop spans 12 amino acids. CDR3 protein: CASSLSTNEQFF. As DNA, the CDR3 is TGTGCCAGCAGCTTAAGCACCAATGAGCAGTTCTTC.

In its sample, this clone was seen once. The chain carries TRBV4-2 and TRBJ1-2; tentative D call: TRBD1 (6 bases). Germline loops: CDR1 LGHNA, CDR2 YNFKEQ. Trimming pared 3 bases from V and 8 bases from J, leaving 13 bases between. The CDR3 contains 13 residues. The CDR3 bases are TGTGCCAGCAGCCAGGTCCGGGGGGGCGGCTACACCTTC. It encodes CASSQVRGGGYTF.

This sequence joins TRBV5-1 and TRBJ1-5; D is ambiguous. Trimming pared 0 bases from V and 2 bases from J, leaving 9 bases between. This CDR3 spans 15 amino acids. Germline V gives CDR1 SGHRS, CDR2 YFSETQ. DNA for the CDR3: TGCGCCAGCAGCTTGGGCCCAGAGGGCAATCAGCCCCAGCATTTT. Its protein is CASSLGPEGNQPQHF.